One sample yielded the 32 T cell receptor beta chains listed below, sequenced in a study of blood T cell repertoires in COVID-19. Data came from immunoSEQ multiplex PCR; TCRdb stores just in-frame clones and leaves some out. The sample holds about 350,000 clones, more than 70% seen once. What was sequenced was PBMCs or T cells enriched from blood (not recorded which). These receptors originate from a woman aged 30 to 39 who had been exposed to COVID-19.

This clone was recorded once. The chain carries TRBV28 and TRBJ1-4; TRBD1 matches 7 bases. With V trimmed by 3 bases and J by 8 bases, 6 bases remained unmatched. The germline gives CDR1 MDHEN, CDR2 SYDVKM. The CDR3 has 14 amino acids. The CDR3 coding sequence is TGTGCCAGCAGTTTTACAGGGACAGAGGAAAAACTGTTTTTT. Its protein product is CASSFTGTEEKLFF.

The chain links TRBV27 to TRBJ2-1, with 7 nucleotides matching TRBD1. V trimming: 5 bases; J trimming: 4 bases; junction bases outside the gene matches: 5. The CDR3 loop spans 14 amino acids. The germline CDR1 and CDR2 sequences are MNHEY and SMNVEV (reference sequence). In DNA, the CDR3 is TGTGCCAGCAGTCTACGGACAGGATACAATGAGCAGTTCTTC. Amino acid sequence: CASSLRTGYNEQFF.

This rearrangement joins TRBV9 to TRBJ2-3; 9 bases are shared with TRBD1. The CDR3 runs 15 residues. Germline V CDR1 and CDR2: SGDLS, YYNGEE. J was trimmed by 2 bases and V by 3 bases; bases with no gene match: 4. DNA of the CDR3: TGTGCCAGCAGCGCGACAGGGGGTTTCACAGATACGCAGTATTTT. Encoded protein: CASSATGGFTDTQYF.

The chain combines TRBV19 with TRBJ1-1; possible D gene TRBD1, 6 bases. The CDR3 is 14 amino acids. Trimming stripped 2 bases from V and 8 bases from J, with 15 bases between. Germline loops: CDR1 LNHDA, CDR2 SQIVND (reference sequence). The CDR3 region is CASSITGSAREAFF. CDR3 sequence (DNA): TGTGCCAGTAGTATAACAGGGAGCGCTAGAGAAGCTTTCTTT.

This chain links TRBV18 with TRBJ2-2; D might be TRBD2 (5 bases). The germline gives CDR1 KGHSH, CDR2 LQKENI. V lost 6 bases and J lost 0, with 14 bases in between. The CDR3 length is 16 residues. The CDR3 sequence is CASSDHSEPNTGELFF. In nucleotides, the CDR3 is TGTGCCAGCTCTGATCATAGCGAGCCGAACACCGGGGAGCTGTTTTTT.

The chain links TRBV27 to TRBJ2-7, with a weak D call TRBD2 (6 bases). The CDR3 is made up of 13 amino acids. With 6 bases removed from V and 3 bases from J, the gap between germline ends came to 12 bases. Germline CDR1 MNHEY, CDR2 SMNVEV (reference sequence). DNA of the CDR3: TGTGCCAGCAGATGGGGGGTGGACTACGAGCAGTACTTC. Translated: CASRWGVDYEQYF.

The chain is built from TRBV9 and TRBJ1-1; no firm D call. Germline-derived CDR1 and CDR2 are SGDLS and YYNGEE. V was trimmed by 7 bases and J by 4 bases, leaving 14 bases between them. The CDR3 consists of 13 residues. The CDR3 here is CASQLTVGTEAFF. The CDR3 DNA follows: TGTGCCAGCCAATTAACTGTTGGCACTGAAGCTTTCTTT.

The J gene is TRBJ2-1, the V gene TRBV5-1, with 7 bases lining up with TRBD1. Per germline, CDR1 SGHRS and CDR2 YFSETQ. CDR3 length equals 14 residues. J was trimmed by 5 bases and V by 5 bases; bases with no gene match: 7. This CDR3 reads CASSRRTGDNEQFF. The CDR3 DNA reads TGCGCCAGCAGTCGACGGACAGGAGACAATGAGCAGTTCTTC. Full variable domain (remainder filled in from reference TRBV5-1 and TRBJ2-1): KAGVTQTPRYLIKTRGQQVTLSCSPISGHRSVSWYQQTPGQGLQFLFEYFSETQRNKGNFPGRFSGRQFSNSRSEMNVSTLELGDSALYLCASSRRTGDNEQFFGPGTRLTVL.

The rearrangement uses TRBV11-2 and TRBJ2-3, with D tentatively TRBD2 (6 bases). The germline V gene encodes CDR1 SGHAT and CDR2 FQNNGV. The CDR3 contains 15 residues. V lost 3 bases, J lost 4 bases, and 14 bases lay in between. The CDR3 sequence is CASSFRGRDSDTQYF. In DNA, the CDR3 is TGTGCCAGCAGCTTTAGGGGCAGGGACTCAGATACGCAGTATTTT.

Only a few counts were recorded for this clone. This sequence joins TRBV7-3 and TRBJ2-3, with a weak D call TRBD2 (6 bases). From germline, CDR1 is SGHTA and CDR2 FQGTGA. The CDR3 length is 14 residues. Trimming stripped 6 bases from V and 0 bases from J, with 10 bases between. The CDR3 DNA reads as TGTGCCAGCAGGAGGGGACTGAGCACAGATACGCAGTATTTT. Its translation is CASRRGLSTDTQYF.

The genes are TRBV28 and TRBJ1-3; D is unclear. The CDR3 sequence is 17 residues long. Per the germline V gene, CDR1 is MDHEN and CDR2 is SYDVKM. Trimming removed 5 bases at V and 2 bases at J, with 19 bases between. The CDR3 protein is CASSPVTAGGPGNTIYF. The CDR3 nucleotides are TGTGCCAGCAGTCCCGTGACGGCGGGAGGGCCTGGAAACACCATATATTTT.

The chain joins TRBV4-2 to TRBJ2-1, with 9 bases lining up with TRBD2. V was pared by 3 bases and J by 8 bases, with 11 bases of the junction left unmatched. Germline-derived CDR1 and CDR2 are LGHNA and YNFKEQ. CDR3 size: 16 residues. CDR3 in DNA: TGTGCCAGCAGCCAGTCATTAGCGGGAGCAAGGCATGAGCAGTTCTTC. Translation: CASSQSLAGARHEQFF.

The rearrangement uses TRBV6-5 and TRBJ2-2, with a tentative D call TRBD1 (5 bases). V lost 2 bases and J lost 8, with 9 bases in between. CDR3 length equals 13 residues. The germline gives CDR1 MNHEY, CDR2 SVGAGI. The CDR3 loop is CASSYGREGELFF. The CDR3 bases are TGTGCCAGCAGTTACGGCAGGGAAGGGGAGCTGTTTTTT.

The rearrangement joins TRBV6-1 to TRBJ2-3, with TRBD2 identical over 9 bases. The CDR3 runs to 16 residues. The J segment lost 0 bases and the V segment lost 1 base, leaving 2 bases of the junction unmatched. Germline CDR1 MNHNS, CDR2 SASEGT. CDR3 region: CASSEVGLASTDTQYF. The CDR3 bases are TGTGCCAGCAGTGAAGTAGGACTAGCGAGCACAGATACGCAGTATTTT.

In this sample, this clone turned up once. The chain employs TRBV27 and TRBJ1-4; TRBD1 matches at 9 bases. J gave up 6 bases and V 6 bases, and 8 bases lay outside the gene matches. This CDR3 region has 15 residues. Germline V CDR1 and CDR2: MNHEY, SMNVEV (reference sequence). The CDR3 protein is CASRTRRDRDEKLFF. The CDR3 coding sequence is TGTGCCAGCAGGACACGCCGGGACAGGGATGAAAAACTGTTTTTT.

The chain is built from TRBV27 and TRBJ2-7, with 7 bases matching TRBD2. The CDR3 is 16 amino acids. Germline assignment: CDR1 MNHEY and CDR2 SMNVEV (reference sequence). J lost 5 bases, V lost 3 bases, and 13 bases had no gene match. The CDR3 reads CASSFSGGRSGHEQYF. Written as DNA, the CDR3 is TGTGCCAGCAGTTTCAGTGGCGGGAGAAGCGGCCACGAGCAGTACTTC.

V gene TRBV5-5 combines with J gene TRBJ2-3, with a tentative D call TRBD2 (6 bases). Germline CDR1 is SGHKS and CDR2 is YYEKEE (reference sequence). The CDR3 is 15 residues long. V was pared by 4 bases and J by 1 base, with 13 bases between. The CDR3 DNA sequence: TGTGCCAGCAGCCTGCGGGACTTAGGCACAGATACGCAGTATTTT. It translates to CASSLRDLGTDTQYF.

This chain connects TRBV3-1 (or the pseudogene TRBV3-2) to TRBJ2-1, with D perhaps matching TRBD2 (5 bases). Germline V CDR1 and CDR2: LGHDT, YNNKEL (reference sequence). The V end was cut by 1 base, the J end by 1 base, with 8 bases between. The CDR3 is 15 amino acids. Here the CDR3 reads CASSQAEGSYNEQFF. CDR3 bases: TGTGCCAGCAGCCAAGCCGAGGGATCCTACAATGAGCAGTTCTTC.

This clone was observed a few times. The chain employs TRBV21-1 and TRBJ2-3; the table's D call, TRBD1, was not checked against the DNA. TRBV21-1 is an annotated pseudogene. The CDR3 is made up of 16 amino acids. CDR3 amino acids: CASKGMGQGAADTQYF. For the CDR3, the DNA is TGTGCCAGCAAGGGTATGGGACAGGGGGCCGCAGATACGCAGTATTTT.

This chain uses TRBV30 with TRBJ1-4; 7 nucleotides match TRBD1. The CDR3 covers 15 residues. V lost 3 bases and J lost 0; bases outside the gene matches: 4. Germline CDR1 and CDR2: GTSNPN and SVGIG (reference sequence). In DNA, the CDR3 is TGTGCCTGGAGGGGCAGGGGGACAACTAATGAAAAACTGTTTTTT. As protein: CAWRGRGTTNEKLFF.

This clone was counted once. The gene calls are TRBV7-9 and TRBJ2-3; TRBD2 is a possible D gene (5 bases). This CDR3 has 16 residues. Germline V gives CDR1 SEHNR, CDR2 FQNEAQ (reference sequence). V was clipped by 0 bases and J by 2 bases, with 12 bases between them. CDR3 protein: CASSLARSGTTDTQYF. Here the CDR3 DNA reads TGTGCCAGCAGCTTAGCGCGGAGCGGAACCACAGATACGCAGTATTTT.

The CDR3 nucleotides read TGTGCCAGCAGCCCGGGACAAAGCTACGAGCAGTACTTC. Translating gives CASSPGQSYEQYF. V gene TRBV7-9 combines with J gene TRBJ2-7; TRBD1 might be the D (6 bases). From germline, CDR1 is SEHNR and CDR2 FQNEAQ (reference sequence). The ends were cut back, 5 bases at V and 3 bases at J, with 11 bases in the middle. There are 13 residues in the CDR3.

This sequence joins TRBV28 and TRBJ2-7, with D perhaps matching TRBD2 (6 bases). Germline CDR1 MDHEN, CDR2 SYDVKM. The CDR3 totals 12 residues. V dropped 5 bases and J dropped 3 bases, with 8 bases sitting between them. CDR3 nucleotide sequence: TGTGCCAGCAGTCGGGACTTCTACGAGCAGTACTTC. This encodes CASSRDFYEQYF. Full variable domain (remainder filled in from reference TRBV28 and TRBJ2-7): DVKVTQSSRYLVKRTGEKVFLECVQDMDHENMFWYRQDPGLGLRLIYFSYDVKMKEKGDIPEGYSVSREKKERFSLILESASTNQTSMYLCASSRDFYEQYFGPGTRLTVT.

The chain uses TRBV18 and TRBJ1-5, with TRBD1 as a possible D gene (5 bases). Deletions cut 0 bases from V and 2 bases from J, with 14 bases between. Germline CDR1 is KGHSH and CDR2 is LQKENI. The CDR3 runs to 17 residues. CDR3 region: CASSPPAQGMGNQPQHF. CDR3 DNA: TGTGCCAGCTCACCACCGGCGCAGGGAATGGGCAATCAGCCCCAGCATTTT. Combining the CDR3 with reference TRBV18 and TRBJ1-5 gives the whole variable domain NAGVMQNPRHLVRRRGQEARLRCSPMKGHSHVYWYRQLPEEGLKFMVYLQKENIIDESGMPKERFSAEFPKEGPSILRIQQVVRGDSAAYFCASSPPAQGMGNQPQHFGDGTRLSIL.

The V and J genes are TRBV4-1 and TRBJ2-1; TRBD2 matches 15 bases. V was clipped by 0 bases and J by 6 bases; unmatched bases: 15. Per the germline V gene, CDR1 is MGHRA and CDR2 is YSYEKL. There are 21 residues in the CDR3. This CDR3 reads CASSQERSGLAGGGGFNEQFF. The DNA for the CDR3 is TGCGCCAGCAGCCAAGAACGGTCGGGACTAGCGGGAGGCGGGGGGTTCAATGAGCAGTTCTTC.

This chain links TRBV7-3 with TRBJ2-3; a possible D gene is TRBD2 (6 bases). This CDR3 comprises 17 residues. Germline V CDR1 and CDR2: SGHTA, FQGTGA. Trimming shortened V by 4 bases and J by 2 bases, and 19 bases separated the two germline ends. CDR3 protein: CASSSRLGGGHTDTQYF. The CDR3 DNA reads TGTGCCAGCAGCTCCCGCCTCGGGGGAGGCCACACAGATACGCAGTATTTT.

The chain is built from TRBV27 and TRBJ1-5; unclear D gene. This CDR3 comprises 13 residues. V was trimmed by 6 bases and J by 0 bases, leaving 6 bases between them. CDR1 MNHEY and CDR2 SMNVEV come from the germline V gene (reference sequence). CDR3 DNA: TGTGCCAGCAGGCGTTATAGCAATCAGCCCCAGCATTTT. It codes for CASRRYSNQPQHF.

The genes are TRBV28 and TRBJ2-7, with 8 bases that match TRBD1. The CDR3 totals 14 residues. Germline V gene data show CDR1 as MDHEN and CDR2 as SYDVKM. After removal of 5 bases from V and 2 bases from J, the junction contained 5 bases not matched to a gene. The CDR3: CASSRTGLPYEQYF. The CDR3 bases are TGTGCCAGCAGTCGGACAGGGTTACCCTACGAGCAGTACTTC.

The chain carries TRBV27 and TRBJ2-5; possibly TRBD2 for D (5 bases). Germline assignment: CDR1 MNHEY and CDR2 SMNVEV (reference sequence). The CDR3 spans 15 residues. Trimming removed 2 bases at V and 4 bases at J, with 14 bases between. CDR3 DNA sequence: TGTGCCAGCAGTTTAGGGCCCAGGCTAGCAGAGACCCAGTACTTC. Translating it yields CASSLGPRLAETQYF.

In its sample, this clone was seen once. The V gene is TRBV9, the J gene TRBJ2-7, with TRBD1 identical over 9 bases. V shed 3 bases and J 2 bases; nucleotides not matched to a gene: 6. Germline CDR1 SGDLS, CDR2 YYNGEE. The CDR3 sequence is 15 residues long. The CDR3 nucleotides are TGTGCCAGCAGCGCCGGACAGGGGACCACCTACGAGCAGTACTTC. The encoded protein is CASSAGQGTTYEQYF.

The chain recombines TRBV10-2 with TRBJ2-1; D ambiguous. This CDR3 spans 15 amino acids. Germline CDR1 reads WSHSY; CDR2 reads SAAADI. Trimming removed 5 bases at V and 2 bases at J, with 13 bases between. CDR3 sequence (DNA): TGCGCCAGCAGTCGTGGGCAACCACCCTACAATGAGCAGTTCTTC. Its protein is CASSRGQPPYNEQFF.

This clone was seen a single time. The chain has TRBV9 and TRBJ2-1; TRBD1 is a possible D gene (6 bases). Trimming took 4 bases from V and 9 from J, leaving 11 bases between them. CDR3 length: 12 residues. Germline CDR1 reads SGDLS; CDR2 reads YYNGEE. CDR3 sequence reads: CASSPGAGEQFF. For the CDR3, the DNA is TGTGCCAGCAGCCCAGGGGCCGGTGAGCAGTTCTTC.